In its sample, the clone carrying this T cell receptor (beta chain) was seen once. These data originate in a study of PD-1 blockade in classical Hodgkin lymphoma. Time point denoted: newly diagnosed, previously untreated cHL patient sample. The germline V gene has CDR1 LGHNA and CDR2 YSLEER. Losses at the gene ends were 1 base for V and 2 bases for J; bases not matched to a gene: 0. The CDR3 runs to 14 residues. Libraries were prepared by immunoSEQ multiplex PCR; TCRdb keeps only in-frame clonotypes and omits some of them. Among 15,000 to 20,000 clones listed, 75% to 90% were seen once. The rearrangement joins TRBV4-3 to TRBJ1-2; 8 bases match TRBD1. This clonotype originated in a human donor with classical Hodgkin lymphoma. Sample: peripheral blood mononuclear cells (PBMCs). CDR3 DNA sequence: TGCGCCAGCAGCCAAGGGACAGGGAACTATGGCTACACCTTC. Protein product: CASSQGTGNYGYTF.